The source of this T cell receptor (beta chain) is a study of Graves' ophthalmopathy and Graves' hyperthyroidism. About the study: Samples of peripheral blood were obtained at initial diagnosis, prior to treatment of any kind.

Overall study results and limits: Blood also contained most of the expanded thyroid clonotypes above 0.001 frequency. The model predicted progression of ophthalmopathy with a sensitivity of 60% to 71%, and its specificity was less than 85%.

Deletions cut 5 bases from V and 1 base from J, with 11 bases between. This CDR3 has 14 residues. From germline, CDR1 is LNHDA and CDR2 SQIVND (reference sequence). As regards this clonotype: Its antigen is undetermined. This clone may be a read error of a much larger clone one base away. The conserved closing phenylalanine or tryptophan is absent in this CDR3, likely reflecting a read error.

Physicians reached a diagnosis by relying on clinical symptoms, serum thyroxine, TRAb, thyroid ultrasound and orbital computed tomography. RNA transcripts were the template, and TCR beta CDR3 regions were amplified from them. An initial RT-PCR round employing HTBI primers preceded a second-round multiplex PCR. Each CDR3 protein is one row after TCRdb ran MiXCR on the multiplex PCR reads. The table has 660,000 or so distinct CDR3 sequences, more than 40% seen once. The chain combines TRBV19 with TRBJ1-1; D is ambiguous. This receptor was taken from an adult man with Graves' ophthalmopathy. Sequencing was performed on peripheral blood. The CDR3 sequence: CASSRAFSNTEAFL. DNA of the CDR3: TGTGCCAGTAGTCGGGCCTTTTCGAACACTGAAGCTTTCCTT.